This entry concerns a single T cell receptor (beta chain). The target antigen is unknown. These data originate in a study of CD4 T cells in relation to SARS-CoV-2 and coronaviruses. V trimming: 5 bases; J trimming: 0 bases; junction bases outside the gene matches: 1. The CDR3 is 14 amino acids. CDR1 and CDR2 (germline): MNHEY, SVGAGI. Some clones are missing from TCRdb's copy, which holds only in-frame ones; the method was immunoSEQ multiplex PCR. This sample yields 35,000 to 45,000 clones, of which 77% are seen a single time; around 21% belongs to the top ten. The sequenced sample consisted of memory CD4+ T cells from PBMCs, cultured in vitro. The chain has TRBV6-5 and TRBJ2-7, with TRBD1 matching 10 bases. This clonotype was sampled from an adult with COVID-19. The CDR3 spells CASSRTGGSYEQYF. DNA for the CDR3: TGTGCCAGCAGTCGGACAGGGGGCTCCTACGAGCAGTACTTC.